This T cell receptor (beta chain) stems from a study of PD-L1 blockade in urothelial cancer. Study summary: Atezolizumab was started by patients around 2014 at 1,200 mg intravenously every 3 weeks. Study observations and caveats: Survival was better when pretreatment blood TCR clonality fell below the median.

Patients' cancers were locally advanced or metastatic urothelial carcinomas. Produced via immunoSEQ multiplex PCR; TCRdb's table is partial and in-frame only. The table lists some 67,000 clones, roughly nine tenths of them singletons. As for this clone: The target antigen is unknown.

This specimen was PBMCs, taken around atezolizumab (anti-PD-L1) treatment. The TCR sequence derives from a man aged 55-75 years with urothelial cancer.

In nucleotides, the CDR3 is TGTGCCAGCAGCCAACAAGGGGTAGAAAAACTGTTTTTT. The encoded protein is CASSQQGVEKLFF. V gene TRBV6-6 combines with J gene TRBJ1-4; D is perhaps TRBD1 (5 bases). There are 13 residues in the CDR3. Looked up from germline, CDR1 is MNHNY and CDR2 is SVGAGI (reference sequence). Between the trimmed V and J ends, which lost 6 bases and 8 bases, there was a span of 13 bases.